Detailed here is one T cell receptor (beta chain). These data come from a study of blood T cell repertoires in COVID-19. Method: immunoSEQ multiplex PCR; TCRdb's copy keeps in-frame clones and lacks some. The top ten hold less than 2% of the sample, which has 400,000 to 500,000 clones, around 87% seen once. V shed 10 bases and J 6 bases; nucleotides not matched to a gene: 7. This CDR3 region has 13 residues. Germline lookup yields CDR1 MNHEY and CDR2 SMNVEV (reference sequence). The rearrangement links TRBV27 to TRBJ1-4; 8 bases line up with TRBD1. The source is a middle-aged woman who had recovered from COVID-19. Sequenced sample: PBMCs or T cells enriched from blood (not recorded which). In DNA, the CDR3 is TGTGCCACCGGACAGGGCAAGGATGAAAAACTGTTTTTT. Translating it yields CATGQGKDEKLFF.